What follows are 31 T cell receptor beta chains derived from one specimen sequenced in a study of cytomegalovirus exposure and HLA in healthy donors. 60 Vbeta and 13 Jbeta primers were used in PCR. Measured with immunoSEQ multiplex PCR; TCRdb has only the in-frame clones, and not every one. This sample has 150,000 to 200,000 clones, with roughly 80% found just once. Input material: PBMCs. These TCRs come from a female donor in good health and CMV-seronegative.

The chain is built from TRBV7-2 and TRBJ1-2; 9 bases are a match to TRBD1. There are 14 residues in the CDR3. Germline loops: CDR1 SGHTA, CDR2 FQGNSA. V lost 5 bases, J lost 10 bases, and 11 bases stayed unmatched. The CDR3 loop is CASSLTGGDKVYTF. The CDR3, as DNA: TGTGCCAGCAGCCTAACAGGGGGCGATAAGGTCTACACCTTC.

This clone was seen more than once but under ten times. The chain is built from TRBV5-1 and TRBJ1-2; a possible D gene is TRBD1 (5 bases). The CDR3 contains 14 residues. The V and J ends lost 5 bases and 3 bases respectively, with 14 bases between them. Germline V gene data show CDR1 as SGHRS and CDR2 as YFSETQ. CDR3 loop: CASRSSGKDYGYTF. The DNA of the CDR3 is TGCGCCAGCAGGTCCTCAGGGAAAGACTATGGCTACACCTTC.

The gene calls are TRBV27 and TRBJ2-3; 10 bases line up with TRBD2. Germline V gene sequence: CDR1 MNHEY, CDR2 SMNVEV (reference sequence). The CDR3 has 16 residues. Trimming took 6 bases from V and 4 from J; bases not matched to a gene: 10. This CDR3 is CASRTSGGASADTQYF. The CDR3 nucleotides read TGTGCCAGCAGAACAAGCGGGGGGGCCTCGGCAGATACGCAGTATTTT.

V is TRBV11-2 and J is TRBJ2-7; the match to TRBD2 covers 7 bases. Looked up from germline, CDR1 is SGHAT and CDR2 is FQNNGV. The length of the CDR3 is 12 residues. The trim removed 7 bases at V and 4 bases at J, leaving 4 bases unmatched. The CDR3 DNA reads as TGTGCCAGCAACGGGCGGGGGTACGAGCAGTACTTC. Residues: CASNGRGYEQYF.

This rearrangement joins TRBV5-4 to TRBJ1-6; 7 positions match TRBD1. The CDR3 is 16 residues long. J lost 7 bases, V lost 0 bases, and 7 bases had no gene match. Germline V gene data show CDR1 as SGHNT and CDR2 as YYREEE (reference sequence). CDR3 sequence: CASSLARGSGNSPLHF. The CDR3 DNA sequence: TGTGCCAGCAGCTTGGCCAGGGGGTCAGGGAATTCACCCCTCCACTTT.

The rearrangement joins TRBV27 to TRBJ2-7; D is possibly TRBD2 (7 bases). V was cut by 3 bases and J by 2 bases, with 14 bases left in between. Germline CDR1 is MNHEY and CDR2 is SMNVEV (reference sequence). This CDR3 region has 15 residues. CDR3: CASSFNRDYTYEQYF. The CDR3 nucleotides are TGTGCCAGCAGTTTCAACAGGGACTATACCTACGAGCAGTACTTC.

This clone came up a few times. Just one base apart from a much larger clone, this may be a read error. The chain employs TRBV9 and TRBJ2-3, with 11 bases lining up with TRBD1. Germline assignment: CDR1 SGDLS and CDR2 YYNGEE. Trimming removed 3 bases from V and 4 bases from J; junction bases left unmatched: 1. This CDR3 comprises 14 residues. The CDR3 spells CASSGTGGADTQYF. CDR3 in DNA: TGTGCCAGCAGCGGGACAGGGGGCGCAGATACGCAGTATTTT.

The chain couples TRBV28 to TRBJ1-4, with TRBD1 matching over 10 bases. J lost 5 bases, V lost 5 bases, and 5 bases had no gene match. The germline gives CDR1 MDHEN, CDR2 SYDVKM. The CDR3 consists of 15 residues. CDR3 amino acids: CASSRSGQGNEKLFF. In nucleotides, the CDR3 is TGTGCCAGCAGTCGGTCGGGACAGGGGAATGAAAAACTGTTTTTT.

The V call is TRBV7-2, the J call TRBJ2-7; no clear D gene. V lost 5 bases to trimming and J lost 3 bases, with 14 bases between them. Per the germline V gene, CDR1 is SGHTA and CDR2 is FQGNSA. The CDR3 totals 14 residues. CDR3: CASSVGGLGYEQYF. CDR3 DNA: TGTGCCAGCAGCGTAGGTGGCCTAGGCTACGAGCAGTACTTC. Full variable domain (rest looked up from reference TRBV7-2 and TRBJ2-7): GAGVSQSPSNKVTEKGKDVELRCDPISGHTALYWYRQSLGQGLEFLIYFQGNSAPDKSGLPSDRFSAERTGGSVSTLTIQRTQQEDSAVYLCASSVGGLGYEQYFGPGTRLTVT.

The chain couples TRBV7-2 to TRBJ2-3; 9 bases are shared with TRBD2. Trimming at V came to 1 base and at J to 4 bases, leaving 9 bases not matched to a gene. CDR1 SGHTA and CDR2 FQGNSA come from the germline V gene. CDR3 length equals 17 residues. The DNA of the CDR3 is TGTGCCAGCAGCTTAGGATTGGTGCGGGGGGGCTCAGATACGCAGTATTTT. This translates into CASSLGLVRGGSDTQYF.

This clone appeared a few times. The DNA for the CDR3 is TGTGCTAGTGCCAGGGACAGGAACACCGGGGAGCTGTTTTTT. Translated, it gives CASARDRNTGELFF. This chain connects TRBV12-5 to TRBJ2-2; 7 positions match TRBD1. Germline lookup yields CDR1 LGHNT and CDR2 FRNRAP. Trimming cost V 7 bases and J 1 base; bases outside gene matches: 3. The CDR3 length is 14 residues.

The chain employs TRBV7-9 and TRBJ2-3; maybe TRBD2 (6 bases). V was trimmed by 2 bases and J by 1 base, leaving 7 bases between them. The length of the CDR3 is 14 residues. Germline V gene sequence: CDR1 SEHNR, CDR2 FQNEAQ (reference sequence). Written as DNA, the CDR3 is TGTGCCAGCAGCTTAACGGGGGGCACAGATACGCAGTATTTT. Encoded protein: CASSLTGGTDTQYF.

The CDR3: CASSRQGLNQPQHF. The CDR3 region has the DNA TGTGCCAGCAGCCGACAGGGGTTGAATCAGCCCCAGCATTTT. The V and J genes are TRBV2 and TRBJ1-5, with 8 bases matching TRBD1. The ends lost 6 bases at V and 4 bases at J; junction bases unmatched: 5. The CDR3 spans 14 residues. Germline lookup yields CDR1 SNHLY and CDR2 FYNNEI.

This clone has only a few counts. The CDR3 DNA reads TGCGCCAGCAGTAGGACAGAGAACACTGAAGCTTTCTTT. Protein: CASSRTENTEAFF. The gene calls are TRBV10-2 and TRBJ1-1; TRBD1 might be the D (6 bases). Trimming removed 5 bases at V and 1 base at J, with 8 bases between. Germline-derived CDR1 and CDR2 are WSHSY and SAAADI. The CDR3 has 13 residues.

This clone showed up just a few times. This CDR3 reads CASSLVPGGSGEKLFF. The CDR3 region has the DNA TGTGCCAGCAGCTTGGTCCCAGGGGGCTCAGGTGAAAAACTGTTTTTT. The chain joins TRBV5-6 to TRBJ1-4, with 8 nucleotides matching TRBD1. The germline CDR1 and CDR2 sequences are SGHDT and YYEEEE. The CDR3 covers 16 residues. The V segment lost 0 bases and the J segment 7 bases; nucleotides outside the gene matches: 8.

Comments on this clone: The germline gene is not matched at one end of the junction; a read error may be the cause. The V gene is TRBV27, the J gene TRBJ2-7; 9 bases fit TRBD1. Germline values: CDR1 MNHEY, CDR2 SMNVEV (reference sequence). This CDR3 is built from 13 residues. Here the CDR3 DNA reads TGTGCCGGCCGGGACAGGGACTTCTACGAGCGGTACTTC. Its translation: CAGRDRDFYERYF.

This clone showed up just once. The chain recombines TRBV5-1 with TRBJ1-1; D gene uncertain. This CDR3 spans 16 amino acids. Germline V gives CDR1 SGHRS, CDR2 YFSETQ. The germline V and J ends were trimmed by 0 bases and 0 bases, with 12 bases remaining between them. CDR3 sequence: CASSLGRGSMNTEAFF. CDR3 nucleotide sequence: TGCGCCAGCAGCTTGGGTCGGGGATCGATGAACACTGAAGCTTTCTTT.

The rearrangement uses TRBV7-9 and TRBJ2-7, with TRBD1 matching over 9 bases. Germline lookup yields CDR1 SEHNR and CDR2 FQNEAQ (reference sequence). With 5 bases clipped from V and 7 bases from J, the junction kept 6 bases outside the gene matches. There are 13 residues in the CDR3. The CDR3 DNA is TGTGCCAGCAGCCCAGGACAGGGGTGGGAGCAGTACTTC. Amino acid sequence: CASSPGQGWEQYF.

This sequence joins TRBV19 and TRBJ1-1; D unclear. This CDR3 has 15 residues. Germline CDR1 is LNHDA and CDR2 is SQIVND (reference sequence). V lost 1 base and J lost 0, with 9 bases in between. The CDR3 DNA reads as TGTGCCAGTAGTATAGGTCACAGACTGAACACTGAAGCTTTCTTT. Translation gives CASSIGHRLNTEAFF.

This chain connects TRBV28 to TRBJ2-3, with TRBD1 identical over 7 bases. The germline CDR1 and CDR2 sequences are MDHEN and SYDVKM. J was trimmed by 0 bases and V by 5 bases; bases with no gene match: 8. This CDR3 spans 16 amino acids. CDR3 sequence: CASSQRTGFSTDTQYF. CDR3 in DNA: TGTGCCAGCAGTCAAAGGACAGGTTTTAGCACAGATACGCAGTATTTT.

The DNA for the CDR3 is TGTGCCAGCAGCCCCCGTGACAGGGATTCGAGGTACGAGCAGTACTTC. As protein: CASSPRDRDSRYEQYF. J is TRBJ2-7 and V is TRBV9; TRBD1 matches 7 bases. Trimming removed 4 bases from V and 4 bases from J; junction bases left unmatched: 14. The CDR3 has 16 amino acids. The germline V gene has CDR1 SGDLS and CDR2 YYNGEE.

This chain links TRBV27 with TRBJ2-3, with a weak D call TRBD1 (5 bases). This CDR3 has 17 residues. V was cut by 6 bases and J by 2 bases, with 21 bases left in between. Germline CDR1 is MNHEY and CDR2 is SMNVEV (reference sequence). In DNA, the CDR3 is TGTGCCAGCAGCCCCGGGTTGGGGCCCGGAGACACAGATACGCAGTATTTT. This codes for CASSPGLGPGDTDTQYF.

This clone was recorded a few times. V gene TRBV14 combines with J gene TRBJ2-7, with 7 bases fitting TRBD2. J was trimmed by 3 bases and V by 3 bases; bases with no gene match: 5. CDR1 and CDR2 from the germline V gene are SGHDN and FVKESK. The CDR3 consists of 14 residues. The CDR3 loop is CASSQPGRDYEQYF. DNA for the CDR3: TGTGCCAGCAGCCAGCCAGGGAGGGACTACGAGCAGTACTTC.

The rearrangement uses TRBV6-4 and TRBJ2-3, with D possibly being TRBD2 (7 bases). Looked up from germline, CDR1 is MRHNA and CDR2 is SNTAGT. The CDR3 is 16 amino acids. With 3 bases removed from V and 5 bases from J, the gap between germline ends came to 18 bases. The CDR3 is CASSEGGVRGLDTQYF. The CDR3 bases are TGTGCCAGCAGTGAAGGGGGGGTTCGAGGTTTAGATACGCAGTATTTT.

The chain couples TRBV11-3 to TRBJ2-7; tentative D call: TRBD2 (5 bases). Germline CDR1 reads SGHNT; CDR2 reads YENEEA. The CDR3 runs 13 residues. V was pared by 4 bases and J by 6 bases, with 13 bases between. CDR3 sequence: CASSSLRTGEQYF. In nucleotides, the CDR3 is TGTGCCAGCAGCTCCCTCCGGACTGGCGAGCAGTACTTC.

The chain couples TRBV6-6 to TRBJ2-4, with D possibly matching TRBD2 (7 bases). The CDR3 contains 15 residues. CDR1 MNHNY and CDR2 SVGAGI come from the germline V gene (reference sequence). V lost 5 bases to trimming and J lost 0 bases, with 11 bases between them. The CDR3 sequence: CASSGGGEAKNIQYF. The CDR3 bases are TGTGCCAGCAGTGGAGGGGGGGAAGCCAAAAACATTCAGTACTTC.

The chain couples TRBV4-3 to TRBJ1-6, with 7 bases fitting TRBD1. This CDR3 comprises 15 residues. Germline V lookup: CDR1 LGHNA, CDR2 YSLEER. V was clipped by 5 bases and J by 2 bases; unmatched bases: 3. CDR3 sequence: CASSRDSTYNSPLHF. Here the CDR3 DNA reads TGCGCCAGCAGCAGGGACAGCACCTATAATTCACCCCTCCACTTT.

The genes are TRBV7-8 and TRBJ1-1, with no clear D. The CDR3 runs to 14 residues. Trimming pared 1 base from V and 13 bases from J, leaving 19 bases between. In germline, CDR1 is SGHVS, CDR2 FQNEAQ. Here the CDR3 reads CASSLEGRLGEGFF. The CDR3 region has the DNA TGTGCCAGCAGCTTAGAAGGGAGGTTGGGCGAGGGTTTCTTT.

This clone was counted once. The chain links TRBV27 to TRBJ2-5, with a tentative D call TRBD2 (7 bases). With 2 bases removed from V and 9 bases from J, the gap between germline ends came to 16 bases. The length of the CDR3 is 14 residues. In germline, CDR1 is MNHEY, CDR2 SMNVEV (reference sequence). CDR3 amino acids: CASSLIGEGEAQYF. In DNA, the CDR3 is TGTGCCAGCAGTTTAATAGGGGAGGGGGAGGCCCAGTACTTC.

The gene calls are TRBV19 and TRBJ1-6, with TRBD1 identical over 8 bases. The CDR3 extends over 17 amino acids. V dropped 3 bases and J dropped 7; count of bases not matched to a gene: 11. Germline-derived CDR1 and CDR2 are LNHDA and SQIVND (reference sequence). CDR3 amino acids: CASSIGVGQGANSPLHF. CDR3 nucleotides: TGTGCCAGTAGTATCGGAGTCGGGCAGGGGGCGAATTCACCCCTCCACTTT.

J is TRBJ1-5 and V is TRBV7-2; the D is unclear. This CDR3 is built from 14 residues. Per the germline V gene, CDR1 is SGHTA and CDR2 is FQGNSA. V lost 5 bases and J lost 4, with 12 bases in between. The DNA for the CDR3 is TGTGCCAGCAGCCCACGGGAGTCTAATCAGCCCCAGCATTTT. This codes for CASSPRESNQPQHF.